The rows below give T cell receptor beta chains drawn from one sample of a study of blood T cell repertoires in COVID-19. Profiled with immunoSEQ multiplex PCR; TCRdb holds only in-frame clones, not every one. The sample yields tens of thousands of clones, roughly 87% seen once. The specimen sequenced was peripheral blood. The receptors stem from a man aged 45-60 years with active COVID-19. The CDR3 runs from the conserved cysteine through the conserved F or W. D genes are given only for firm matches. The listing skips clone size in some rows; elsewhere it reads once, few, many or a size class.

j_call clone_size v_call d_call cdr3_nt cdr3_aa
TRBJ1-1 . TRBV7-2 TRBD1 TGTGCCAGCAGCGCTAACAGGGGCGCCAACCGAAAGGCTTTCTTT CASSANRGANRKAFF
TRBJ2-1 few TRBV6-1 TRBD2 TGTGCCAGCAGTAAAGCCGGGACTAGCGGGATACAAAGCTCCTACAATGAGCAGTTCTTC CASSKAGTSGIQSSYNEQFF
TRBJ1-5 . TRBV6-5 . TGTGCCAGCAGTCTTCGGGACAATCAGCCCCAGCATTTT CASSLRDNQPQHF
TRBJ2-1 . TRBV24-1 TRBD2 TGTGCCACCAGCGAGGGAGGGCCCTACAATGAGCAGTTCTTC CATSEGGPYNEQFF
TRBJ1-2 . TRBV5-4 . TGTGCCAGCAGCTTGGGGATCCGGGACTATGGCTACACCTTC CASSLGIRDYGYTF
TRBJ1-2 . TRBV19 . TGTGCCAGTAGTATGGGTATCGGGGTCCGGGGGGCTCATGGCTATGGCTACACCTTC CASSMGIGVRGAHGYGYTF
TRBJ1-2 . TRBV18 TRBD1 TGTGCCAGCTCGCCCGGGACAGGGGAGGTTGGTGGCTACACCTTC CASSPGTGEVGGYTF
TRBJ2-1 once TRBV9 . TGTGCCAGCAGCACCCCAGAATACAATGAGCAGTTCTTC CASSTPEYNEQFF
TRBJ2-1 . TRBV20-1 . TGCAGTGCTAGAGACAATGGGGGCCAGTTCTTC CSARDNGGQFF
TRBJ2-5 . TRBV27 TRBD2 TGTGCCAGCAGTACTCTGAAGCGGGGGACCCAAGAGACCCAGTACTTC CASSTLKRGTQETQYF
TRBJ2-3 . TRBV7-3 TRBD2 TGTGCCAGCAGCTCCCTAGCGGGGGGGCGGAATACGCAGTATTTT CASSSLAGGRNTQYF
TRBJ1-1 few TRBV7-2 . TGTGCCAGCAGCTTAAGGCAGGGGTTCAGCATTAACACTGAAGCTTTCTTT CASSLRQGFSINTEAFF
TRBJ1-1 . TRBV7-3 . TGTGCCAGCAGCCCGCGGCCCCAAAGCGAGGCTTTCTTT CASSPRPQSEAFF
TRBJ2-3 . TRBV27 . TGTGCCAGCAGTTACCAGAGCACAGATACGCAGTATTTT CASSYQSTDTQYF
TRBJ1-4 once TRBV2 . TGTGCCAGCAGTGAGTTCAGGAGGACAGATTTAGGTGCTAATGAAAAACTGTTTTTT CASSEFRRTDLGANEKLFF
TRBJ2-3 . TRBV14 . TGTGCCAGCAGCCCGGGACTTCATACGCAGTATTTT CASSPGLHTQYF
TRBJ2-3 . TRBV7-3 TRBD2 TGTGCCAGCAGCTTACCTAGCGGGAGTACAGATACGCAGTATTTT CASSLPSGSTDTQYF
TRBJ2-3 . TRBV6-1 TRBD2 TGTGCCAGCAGTGGGGGACTAGGTCCTAGCACAGATACGCAGTATTTT CASSGGLGPSTDTQYF
TRBJ2-1 . TRBV11-2 . TGTGCCAGCAGCGTAAGAGAGGGACTGATCTACAATGAGCAGTTCTTC CASSVREGLIYNEQFF
TRBJ1-2 . TRBV20-1 . TGCCGAGGCCAGACTAACTATGGCTACACCTTC CRGQTNYGYTF